The clone carrying this T cell receptor beta chain has just a few counts. Antigen unknown. Compared with germline, one end of the junction differs, possibly owing to a read error. These data originate in a study of T-cell memory formation after mild COVID-19. Overall study results and limits: CD4/CD8 balance characterized clones contracting day 15 to 85, and CD4+ skew characterized later expanders. Clones from the second wave (peaking day 37) had unconfirmed SARS-CoV-2 specificity.

MiXCR was run by TCRdb on the 5' RACE reads, yielding one entry per CDR3 protein. Here the sample spans 500,000 to 550,000 distinct CDR3 sequences, about 20% being singletons. The source is an adult woman who had mild COVID-19 (a few samples of this study predate the infection). Cell type and time point are not known. Sample: PBMCs or a T cell subset sorted from them (not recorded which).

The CDR3 bases are TGTGCCAGCTCACCACGACGGGCGGCAGACACGCAGTATTTT. Its translation is CASSPRRAADTQYF. This chain uses TRBV18 with TRBJ2-3; D gene uncertain. The CDR3 sequence is 14 residues long. Germline CDR1 reads KGHSH; CDR2 reads LQKENI.